This entry lists 13 T cell receptor beta chains sequenced from one sample in a study of early T cells in non-severe SARS-CoV-2 infection. TCRdb independently ran MiXCR on the 5' RACE reads; one entry per CDR3 protein. Found here are 17,000 or so distinct CDR3 sequences, approximately 5.4% of them singletons; the top ten hold about 6.4%. Sequences were derived from whole blood, sampled at baseline. The origin of the receptors is an adult who was a healthcare worker with PCR-confirmed SARS-CoV-2 infection or an uninfected control (not recorded which).

The chain combines TRBV27 with TRBJ2-3, with a tentative D call TRBD1 (5 bases). Germline CDR1 MNHEY, CDR2 SMNVEV (reference sequence). CDR3 length: 13 amino acids. Trimming removed 2 bases at V and 4 bases at J, with 7 bases between. This CDR3 reads CASSLPGSDTQYF. The CDR3 region has the DNA TGTGCCAGCAGTTTACCAGGGTCAGATACGCAGTATTTT.

This clonotype was detected ten times or more. This chain links TRBV4-1 with TRBJ2-2; no firm D call. From germline, CDR1 is MGHRA and CDR2 YSYEKL. The CDR3 covers 13 residues. V was trimmed by 4 bases and J by 6 bases, leaving 9 bases between them. The CDR3 protein is CASSLRAAGELFF. In nucleotides, the CDR3 is TGCGCCAGCAGCCTCCGGGCCGCCGGGGAGCTGTTTTTT.

The chain joins TRBV11-2 to TRBJ2-5; possible D gene TRBD2, 8 bases. V was pared by 3 bases and J by 0 bases, with 11 bases between. The length of the CDR3 is 15 residues. The germline V gene has CDR1 SGHAT and CDR2 FQNNGV. The CDR3 is CASSFSGTDQETQYF. Here the CDR3 DNA reads TGTGCCAGCAGCTTTAGCGGGACAGACCAAGAGACCCAGTACTTC.

At least ten counts were recorded for this clonotype. V is TRBV29-1 and J is TRBJ1-2, with D perhaps TRBD1 (6 bases). Trimming took 3 bases from V and 4 from J, leaving 18 bases between them. CDR1 and CDR2 (germline): SQVTM, ANQGSEA. CDR3 length: 15 residues. CDR3 sequence reads: CSVEGAASSLYGYTF. CDR3 DNA: TGCAGCGTTGAGGGGGCAGCTTCTTCCCTCTATGGCTACACCTTC.

In its sample, this clonotype ranks as medium-sized (0.01 to 0.1%). This chain links TRBV7-6 with TRBJ1-1; D ambiguous. CDR3 size: 14 residues. Per the germline V gene, CDR1 is SGHVS and CDR2 is FNYEAQ. Deletions cut 5 bases from V and 7 bases from J, with 17 bases between. For the CDR3, the DNA is TGTGCCAGCAGCCCAAACGGATTGTACAGTGAAGCTTTCTTT. Its translation: CASSPNGLYSEAFF.

This clonotype was counted at least ten times. The rearrangement links TRBV5-1 to TRBJ1-2; D is uncertain. This CDR3 comprises 13 residues. CDR1 SGHRS and CDR2 YFSETQ come from the germline V gene. V lost 0 bases, J lost 1 base, and 4 bases lay in between. CDR3 sequence (DNA): TGCGCCAGCAGCTTGGAGGTTAACTATGGCTACACCTTC. Translating gives CASSLEVNYGYTF.

This clonotype has ten or more counts. The V call is TRBV5-1, the J call TRBJ2-3, with TRBD1 identical over 8 bases. Germline loops: CDR1 SGHRS, CDR2 YFSETQ. This CDR3 is 16 amino acids long. J gave up 2 bases and V 4 bases, and 9 bases lay outside the gene matches. The CDR3 region has the DNA TGCGCCAGCAGCAGCCTACAGGGGGGATACACAGATACGCAGTATTTT. As protein: CASSSLQGGYTDTQYF. Using reference TRBV5-1 and TRBJ2-3 for the parts outside the CDR3, the full variable domain is KAGVTQTPRYLIKTRGQQVTLSCSPISGHRSVSWYQQTPGQGLQFLFEYFSETQRNKGNFPGRFSGRQFSNSRSEMNVSTLELGDSALYLCASSSLQGGYTDTQYFGPGTRLTVL.

This clonotype showed up many times. The J gene is TRBJ1-6, the V gene TRBV2; D gene ambiguous. V lost 6 bases and J 8 bases, leaving 14 bases between the germline ends. CDR1 is SNHLY and CDR2 is FYNNEI in the germline V gene. The CDR3 sequence is 14 residues long. As DNA, the CDR3 is TGTGCCAGCAGCCGGTTACTAGTAGATTCACCCCTCCACTTT. This encodes CASSRLLVDSPLHF. The complete variable domain, with remaining parts taken from reference TRBV2 and TRBJ1-6, reads EPEVTQTPSHQVTQMGQEVILRCVPISNHLYFYWYRQILGQKVEFLVSFYNNEISEKSEIFDDQFSVERPDGSNFTLKIRSTKLEDSAMYFCASSRLLVDSPLHFGNGTRLTVT.

This clonotype was counted ten times or more. Being one base from a much bigger clone, this may be a read error. V is TRBV7-2 and J is TRBJ1-3; D might be TRBD1 (6 bases). Germline V gene sequence: CDR1 SGHTA, CDR2 FQGNSA. Trimming took 5 bases from V and 6 from J, leaving 17 bases between them. The CDR3 length is 15 residues. CDR3 sequence (DNA): TGTGCCAGCAGCCCGGTCGGGGGGCGAGAAAACACCATATATTTT. It encodes CASSPVGGRENTIYF.

This clonotype has a count of ten or more. The genes are TRBV28 and TRBJ2-4; D could derive from TRBD1 or TRBD2 (5 bases each). With 6 bases removed from V and 8 bases from J, the gap between germline ends came to 17 bases. Germline assignment: CDR1 MDHEN and CDR2 SYDVKM. CDR3 size: 14 residues. The CDR3, as DNA: TGTGCCAGCAGCTTAAACCTGGGACCAGACATTCAGTACTTC. It specifies CASSLNLGPDIQYF.

Relative to its sample, this clonotype is medium-sized. The V call is TRBV7-2, the J call TRBJ2-1, with a weak D call TRBD2 (5 bases). Trimming removed 5 bases at V and 0 bases at J, with 11 bases between. The CDR3 loop spans 15 amino acids. The germline CDR1 and CDR2 sequences are SGHTA and FQGNSA. CDR3 amino acids: CASSPRESSYNEQFF. The CDR3 coding sequence is TGTGCCAGCAGCCCGAGGGAGAGCTCCTACAATGAGCAGTTCTTC.

This clonotype was observed at least ten times. The chain uses TRBV11-2 and TRBJ2-5; tentatively, D is TRBD1 (5 bases). The V end lost 2 bases, the J end lost 2 bases, and 9 bases lay between the germline ends. The CDR3 is 14 amino acids. Germline V gene data show CDR1 as SGHAT and CDR2 as FQNNGV. DNA for the CDR3: TGTGCCAGCAGCTTAAACACAGGACAAGAGACCCAGTACTTC. Amino acids: CASSLNTGQETQYF.

This clonotype was recorded at least ten times. The J gene is TRBJ2-5, the V gene TRBV12-3 or TRBV12-4, with 8 bases fitting TRBD1. J gave up 2 bases and V 5 bases, and 10 bases lay outside the gene matches. The CDR3 runs 16 residues. The CDR3 protein is CASSPYPGGGQETQYF. The CDR3 DNA sequence: TGTGCCAGCAGTCCATACCCAGGGGGCGGTCAAGAGACCCAGTACTTC.